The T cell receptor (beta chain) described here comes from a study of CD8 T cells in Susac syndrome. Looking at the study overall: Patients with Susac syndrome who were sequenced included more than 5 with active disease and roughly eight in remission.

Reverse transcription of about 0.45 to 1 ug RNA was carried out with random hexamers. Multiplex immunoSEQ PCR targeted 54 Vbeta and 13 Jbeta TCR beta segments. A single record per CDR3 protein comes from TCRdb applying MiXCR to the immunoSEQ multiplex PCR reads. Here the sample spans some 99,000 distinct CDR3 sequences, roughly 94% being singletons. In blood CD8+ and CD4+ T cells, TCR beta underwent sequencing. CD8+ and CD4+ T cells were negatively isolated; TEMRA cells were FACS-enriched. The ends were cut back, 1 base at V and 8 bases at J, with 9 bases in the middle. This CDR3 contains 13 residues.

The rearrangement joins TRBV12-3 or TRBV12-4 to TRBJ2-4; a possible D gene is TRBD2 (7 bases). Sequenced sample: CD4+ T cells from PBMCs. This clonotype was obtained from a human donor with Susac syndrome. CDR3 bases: TGTGCCAGCAGTTTAGGAGGGGGGGACATTCAGTACTTC. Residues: CASSLGGGDIQYF.